This record looks at one TCR beta chain sequence and its context. What it binds is not known. Trimming took off 2 bases at V and 8 bases at J, with 21 bases between the two ends. Per the germline V gene, CDR1 is MNHEY and CDR2 is SVGAGI. The CDR3 runs to 16 residues. TCRdb's table, derived via immunoSEQ multiplex PCR, lists solely in-frame clones and lacks some. The sample includes around 1.4 million clones, approximately 98.5% of them seen just once. These data are taken from a study of shared clonotypes between healthy human individuals. Overall study: Donor ages ranged 18 to 49 years: a couple of women, a few men. A donor's plate count was three for CD4 naive and three for CD4 memory; CD8 naive had two and CD8 memory one. Findings and limits, study-wide: On the whole, naive subsets had larger estimated richness than memory subsets had.

Memory CD4+ cells were the fraction left after CD45RA+ naive selection. The sequenced sample consisted of naive CD4+ T cells sorted from blood. Described subset: CD45RA+ positively selected. The TCR originated in a young man in good health. The chain recombines TRBV6-5 with TRBJ2-5, with no clear D. The CDR3 spells CASSYGRRIGRNTQYF. CDR3 DNA: TGTGCCAGCAGTTACGGACGCCGTATTGGTAGGAACACCCAGTACTTC.